Listed here are 17 T cell receptor beta chains from one sample, sequenced in a study of blood T cell repertoires in COVID-19. Only in-frame clones appear in the TCRdb table, and some are missing; sequencing was by immunoSEQ multiplex PCR. The table includes about 130,000 clones, 86% detected once. The sample was PBMCs or T cells enriched from blood (not recorded which). The source is a woman aged 50 to 60 who had recovered from COVID-19.

This clone was found many times. This chain uses TRBV3-1 (or the pseudogene TRBV3-2) with TRBJ1-6; D not resolved. The germline CDR1 and CDR2 sequences are LGHDT and YNNKEL (reference sequence). V was shortened by 1 base and J by 6 bases, with 13 bases between the two germline ends. CDR3 length: 16 amino acids. The CDR3 here is CASSQGAQRFNSPLHF. The CDR3 nucleotides are TGTGCCAGCAGCCAAGGGGCACAGAGATTTAATTCACCCCTCCACTTT.

The chain carries TRBV14 and TRBJ1-1; D is uncertain. Trimming removed 2 bases at V and 0 bases at J, with 19 bases between. CDR1 SGHDN and CDR2 FVKESK come from the germline V gene. CDR3 size: 18 residues. This CDR3 is CASSQRGGLPLMNTEAFF. The CDR3 DNA reads as TGTGCCAGCAGCCAACGTGGCGGGCTACCACTTATGAACACTGAAGCTTTCTTT.

This sequence joins TRBV2 and TRBJ2-3; D ambiguous. The CDR3 sequence is 11 residues long. Trimming removed 6 bases from V and 7 bases from J, with 8 bases in between. CDR1 and CDR2 (germline): SNHLY, FYNNEI. In DNA form, the CDR3 reads TGTGCCAGCAGCTCTTACAATACGCAGTATTTT. Translation: CASSSYNTQYF. Together with reference TRBV2 and TRBJ2-3, the CDR3 gives the full variable domain: EPEVTQTPSHQVTQMGQEVILRCVPISNHLYFYWYRQILGQKVEFLVSFYNNEISEKSEIFDDQFSVERPDGSNFTLKIRSTKLEDSAMYFCASSSYNTQYFGPGTRLTVL.

V usage is TRBV5-5 and J usage is TRBJ1-6; 7 bases match TRBD1. V lost 0 bases to trimming and J lost 6 bases; unmatched junction nucleotides: 3. Germline V gene data show CDR1 as SGHKS and CDR2 as YYEKEE (reference sequence). The CDR3 loop spans 15 amino acids. The DNA for the CDR3 is TGTGCCAGCAGCTTGGCTCCAGGGGGTAATTCACCCCTCCACTTT. Translated: CASSLAPGGNSPLHF.

This clone was counted a single time. J is TRBJ1-6 and V is TRBV7-8; weak D call: TRBD1 (6 bases). The CDR3 has 16 residues. V dropped 4 bases and J dropped 9 bases, with 19 bases sitting between them. CDR1 and CDR2 (germline): SGHVS, FQNEAQ. The CDR3 nucleotides are TGTGCCAGCAGCTCCCTGGGGGAGGGGGAGAGTTCACCCCTCCACTTT. It encodes CASSSLGEGESSPLHF.

The DNA of the CDR3 is TGTGCCAGCAGGACAGGGCAGTCCTACGAGCAGTACTTC. Its protein is CASRTGQSYEQYF. V is TRBV6-5 and J is TRBJ2-7; 7 nucleotides align to TRBD1. CDR3 length: 13 residues. Per germline, CDR1 MNHEY and CDR2 SVGAGI. With 6 bases clipped from V and 1 base from J, the junction kept 3 bases outside the gene matches.

The chain uses TRBV2 and TRBJ2-7; 8 positions agree with TRBD1. This CDR3 spans 13 amino acids. CDR1 and CDR2 from the germline V gene are SNHLY and FYNNEI. Trimming cost V 6 bases and J 2 bases; bases outside gene matches: 3. The CDR3: CASSLTGAYEQYF. The CDR3 DNA reads as TGTGCCAGCAGCCTGACAGGGGCCTACGAGCAGTACTTC.

The V gene is TRBV30, the J gene TRBJ2-7; the D is unclear. Per germline, CDR1 GTSNPN and CDR2 SVGIG (reference sequence). This CDR3 comprises 14 residues. Trimming removed 0 bases from V and 2 bases from J, with 11 bases in between. The CDR3: CAWSVLGSAYEQYF. The CDR3 DNA reads as TGTGCCTGGAGTGTACTCGGTTCCGCCTACGAGCAGTACTTC.

The rearrangement uses TRBV5-1 and TRBJ2-1; 13 bases agree with TRBD2. This CDR3 has 16 amino acids. Germline V gives CDR1 SGHRS, CDR2 YFSETQ. Trimming cost V 3 bases and J 3 bases; bases outside gene matches: 3. The CDR3 coding sequence is TGCGCCAGCAGCTGGGGGACTAGCGGGGTCTACAATGAGCAGTTCTTC. Protein product: CASSWGTSGVYNEQFF.

The chain employs TRBV6-5 and TRBJ2-7, with 7 bases fitting TRBD1. There are 15 residues in the CDR3. Trimming took 8 bases from V and 6 from J; bases not matched to a gene: 16. CDR1 is MNHEY, CDR2 SVGAGI, per germline. The CDR3 bases are TGTGCCAGCGGACCGGAGACAGGGAGCAGGGTCGAGCAGTACTTC. Protein: CASGPETGSRVEQYF.

The rearrangement uses TRBV14 and TRBJ2-2; TRBD1 aligns across 8 bases. V lost 8 bases, J lost 5 bases, and 10 bases stayed unmatched. Germline V gives CDR1 SGHDN, CDR2 FVKESK. The CDR3 length is 15 residues. The CDR3 DNA reads TGTGCCAGCTGTCCCGGGACAGGCGGTACCGGGGAGCTGTTTTTT. Protein product: CASCPGTGGTGELFF.

The gene calls are TRBV27 and TRBJ2-5; 8 nucleotides agree with TRBD1. Germline V gene lookup returns CDR1 MNHEY and CDR2 SMNVEV (reference sequence). This CDR3 has 13 residues. Trimming cost V 8 bases and J 1 base; bases outside gene matches: 3. CDR3 bases: TGTGCCAGCGCCGGGACAGGCCAAGAGACCCAGTACTTC. As protein: CASAGTGQETQYF.

The chain couples TRBV4-1 to TRBJ2-2, with a weak D call TRBD1 (6 bases). V was pared by 0 bases and J by 7 bases, with 6 bases between. The CDR3 has 13 amino acids. The germline V gene has CDR1 MGHRA and CDR2 YSYEKL. Written as DNA, the CDR3 is TGCGCCAGCAGCCAAGACAGGGGCGGGGAGCTGTTTTTT. Translation: CASSQDRGGELFF.

V usage is TRBV9 and J usage is TRBJ2-1; 7 bases line up with TRBD1. Unmatched junction bases numbered 7, after V lost 3 bases and J lost 4 bases. CDR3 length: 15 residues. Germline V lookup: CDR1 SGDLS, CDR2 YYNGEE. CDR3 sequence reads: CASSAQGLMYNEQFF. CDR3 bases: TGTGCCAGCAGCGCACAGGGGTTGATGTACAATGAGCAGTTCTTC. Variable domain in full (rest from reference TRBV9 and TRBJ2-1): DSGVTQTPKHLITATGQRVTLRCSPRSGDLSVYWYQQSLDQGLQFLIQYYNGEERAKGNILERFSAQQFPDLHSELNLSSLELGDSALYFCASSAQGLMYNEQFFGPGTRLTVL.

This chain links TRBV19 with TRBJ1-6; D remains unclear. Trimming shortened V by 11 bases and J by 5 bases, and 16 bases separated the two germline ends. The CDR3 covers 14 residues. CDR1 and CDR2 from the germline V gene are LNHDA and SQIVND (reference sequence). The CDR3 is CAPYVIPDNSPLHF. In DNA form, the CDR3 reads TGTGCCCCCTATGTCATTCCCGATAATTCACCCCTCCACTTT.

The chain joins TRBV30 to TRBJ1-4; D perhaps matches TRBD1 (6 bases). The V end lost 5 bases, the J end lost 8 bases, and 15 bases lay between the germline ends. CDR1 and CDR2 (germline): GTSNPN, SVGIG (reference sequence). The CDR3 spans 13 residues. CDR3 DNA: TGTGCCTGGGGGGCAGGGGATTGGGAAAAACTGTTTTTT. This gives the protein CAWGAGDWEKLFF.

The gene calls are TRBV5-1 and TRBJ1-3; perhaps TRBD1 as D (6 bases). Germline loops: CDR1 SGHRS, CDR2 YFSETQ. The V end was cut by 4 bases, the J end by 0 bases, with 11 bases between. This CDR3 is 15 amino acids long. CDR3 amino acids: CASSATDSSGNTIYF. The CDR3, as DNA: TGCGCCAGCAGCGCGACGGACAGCTCTGGAAACACCATATATTTT.